Shown below are 9 T cell receptor beta chains from a single sample sequenced in a study of blood T cell repertoires in COVID-19. The method was immunoSEQ multiplex PCR; TCRdb's version includes in-frame clones alone and lacks a portion of them. This table holds approximately 150,000 clones, 80% to 90% found once. The sequenced sample consisted of PBMCs or T cells enriched from blood (not recorded which). The receptor set was obtained from a man aged 35-49 years with acute COVID-19.

The J gene is TRBJ2-7, the V gene TRBV11-1; the match to TRBD1 covers 11 bases. Germline CDR1 is SGHAT and CDR2 is FQDESV (reference sequence). The ends lost 4 bases at V and 4 bases at J; junction bases unmatched: 6. The length of the CDR3 is 15 residues. CDR3 nucleotide sequence: TGTGCCAGCAGCTATCTCGGGACAGGGGGTTACGAGCAGTACTTC. Its translation: CASSYLGTGGYEQYF.

V usage is TRBV3-1 (or the pseudogene TRBV3-2) and J usage is TRBJ2-1, with D maybe TRBD1 (6 bases). V was pared by 0 bases and J by 9 bases, with 18 bases between. The CDR3 is 16 amino acids. Germline CDR1 is LGHDT and CDR2 is YNNKEL (reference sequence). DNA of the CDR3: TGTGCCAGCAGCCAAGATGGGGGCGAGGCTATGGGTGAGCAGTTCTTC. This encodes CASSQDGGEAMGEQFF.

The chain joins TRBV5-5 to TRBJ2-7, with D unclear. The V end lost 1 base, the J end lost 3 bases, and 5 bases lay between the germline ends. In germline, CDR1 is SGHKS, CDR2 YYEKEE (reference sequence). CDR3 size: 12 residues. CDR3 sequence: CASSLTVYEQYF. CDR3 nucleotide sequence: TGTGCCAGCAGCTTGACAGTCTACGAGCAGTACTTC. Full variable domain (outside the CDR3, taken from reference TRBV5-5 and TRBJ2-7): DAGVTQSPTHLIKTRGQQVTLRCSPISGHKSVSWYQQVLGQGPQFIFQYYEKEERGRGNFPDRFSARQFPNYSSELNVNALLLGDSALYLCASSLTVYEQYFGPGTRLTVT.

This clone was detected only a few times. This chain uses TRBV10-3 with TRBJ1-4; 9 nucleotides align to TRBD1. The CDR3 loop spans 15 amino acids. J was trimmed by 7 bases and V by 6 bases; bases with no gene match: 9. In germline, CDR1 is ENHRY, CDR2 SYGVKD. The CDR3 protein is CAISQNEDRGEKLFF. Written as DNA, the CDR3 is TGTGCCATCAGCCAAAATGAGGACAGGGGTGAAAAACTGTTTTTT.

This clone appeared a single time. V usage is TRBV12-3 or TRBV12-4 and J usage is TRBJ2-1; 7 bases line up with TRBD1. CDR3 length equals 13 residues. J gave up 8 bases and V 5 bases, and 6 bases lay outside the gene matches. CDR3 loop: CASSPRQGHEQFF. Written as DNA, the CDR3 is TGTGCCAGCAGTCCCCGACAGGGACATGAGCAGTTCTTC.

This clone was detected a few times. V is TRBV27 and J is TRBJ2-7; 8 positions match TRBD2. The germline gives CDR1 MNHEY, CDR2 SMNVEV (reference sequence). The CDR3 has 14 residues. V lost 0 bases and J lost 6; bases outside the gene matches: 4. The CDR3 region is CASSLSSGRGEQYF. CDR3 in DNA: TGTGCCAGCAGTTTATCCTCCGGGAGGGGCGAGCAGTACTTC.

The chain links TRBV2 to TRBJ2-3; D is perhaps TRBD1 (5 bases). Germline CDR1 SNHLY, CDR2 FYNNEI. The ends were cut back, 4 bases at V and 3 bases at J, with 11 bases in the middle. The CDR3 runs to 14 residues. CDR3 sequence: CASSGTTTTDTQYF. The CDR3 DNA reads TGTGCCAGCAGTGGGACAACTACAACAGATACGCAGTATTTT.

This chain links TRBV7-9 with TRBJ2-2, with 9 positions matching TRBD2. Germline CDR1 reads SEHNR; CDR2 reads FQNEAQ (reference sequence). The V and J ends lost 7 bases and 2 bases, in that order; junction bases with no gene match: 5. This CDR3 is built from 15 residues. The CDR3 sequence is CASTNSGRNTGELFF. The CDR3 DNA reads as TGTGCCAGCACCAATAGCGGGAGAAACACCGGGGAGCTGTTTTTT.

This clone was detected only once. The gene calls are TRBV3-1 (or the pseudogene TRBV3-2) and TRBJ2-7, with 8 positions matching TRBD2. The junction had 4 bases not matched to a gene; V was cut back by 3 bases and J by 3 bases. The germline V gene encodes CDR1 LGHDT and CDR2 YNNKEL (reference sequence). The CDR3 spans 14 residues. Here the CDR3 reads CASSHTGTSYEQYF. CDR3 DNA sequence: TGTGCCAGCAGCCACACTGGGACTAGCTACGAGCAGTACTTC.